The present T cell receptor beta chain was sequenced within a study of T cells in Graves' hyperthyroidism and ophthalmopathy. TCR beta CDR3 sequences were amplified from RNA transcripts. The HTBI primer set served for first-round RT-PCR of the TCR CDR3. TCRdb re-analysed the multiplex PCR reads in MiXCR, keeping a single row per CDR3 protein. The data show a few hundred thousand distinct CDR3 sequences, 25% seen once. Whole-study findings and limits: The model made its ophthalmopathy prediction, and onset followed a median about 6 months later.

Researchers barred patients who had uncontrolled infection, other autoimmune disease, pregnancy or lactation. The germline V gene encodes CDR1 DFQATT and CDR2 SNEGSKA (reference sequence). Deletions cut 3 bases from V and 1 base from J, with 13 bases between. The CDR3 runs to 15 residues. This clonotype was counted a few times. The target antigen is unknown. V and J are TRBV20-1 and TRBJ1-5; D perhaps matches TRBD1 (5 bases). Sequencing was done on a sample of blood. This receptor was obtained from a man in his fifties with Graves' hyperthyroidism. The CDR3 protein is CSASWGSGSNQPQHF. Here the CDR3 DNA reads TGCAGTGCTAGTTGGGGCTCGGGGAGCAATCAGCCCCAGCATTTT.